Listed below are T cell receptor beta chains from one sample, sequenced in a study of blood T cell repertoires in COVID-19. Data came from immunoSEQ multiplex PCR; TCRdb stores just in-frame clones and leaves some out. The repertoire holds roughly 100,000 clones, roughly 90% seen once, with 3.5% to 4% in the top ten. Input material: peripheral blood. These receptors were obtained from a woman aged 55-69 years with acute or convalescent COVID-19. The CDR3 runs from the conserved cysteine through the conserved F or W. D genes are given only for firm matches. Size tells how often a clone was seen (once, few, many) or the class of an expanded clone, and some rows leave it out.

v_gene	len	abundance	d_gene	j_gene	CDR3aa	CDR3nt
TRBV19	15	.	.	TRBJ1-2	CASSTPRQVDYGYTF	TGTGCCAGTAGTACCCCCCGACAGGTGGACTATGGCTACACCTTC
TRBV5-1	13	.	.	TRBJ1-2	CASSIGGNYGYTF	TGCGCCAGCAGTATCGGAGGGAATTATGGCTACACCTTC
TRBV18	14	.	.	TRBJ1-4	CASTAGEGERKLFF	TGTGCCAGCACCGCAGGAGAAGGGGAAAGAAAACTGTTTTTT
TRBV28	11	.	TRBD1	TRBJ1-2	CATRQGSGYTF	TGTGCCACCCGACAGGGTTCCGGCTACACCTTC
TRBV6-5	14	.	TRBD1	TRBJ2-5	CASSYGTGKEPQYF	TGTGCCAGCAGTTACGGGACAGGGAAAGAGCCCCAGTACTTC
TRBV28	12	.	.	TRBJ1-1	CASSFRPTEAFF	TGTGCCAGCAGTTTCCGTCCCACTGAAGCTTTCTTT
TRBV5-4	12	.	.	TRBJ1-2	CASSGGQRRYTF	TGTGCCAGCAGCGGAGGACAGCGACGCTACACCTTC
TRBV12-3/TRBV12-4	11	.	.	TRBJ2-1	CASSRGNEQFF	TGTGCCAGCAGCAGGGGTAATGAGCAGTTCTTC
TRBV7-9	13	.	.	TRBJ1-1	CASTDRGFAEAFF	TGTGCCAGCACAGATAGGGGTTTCGCTGAAGCTTTCTTT
TRBV6-2/TRBV6-3	17	.	.	TRBJ2-4	CASSYPKGGDIRHIQYF	TGTGCCAGCAGTTACCCAAAAGGGGGGGACATCAGGCACATTCAGTACTTC
TRBV10-2	15	.	TRBD2	TRBJ2-1	CASILGLAGVYEQFF	TGCGCCAGCATCCTGGGACTAGCGGGAGTCTATGAGCAGTTCTTC
TRBV30	11	.	TRBD1	TRBJ1-2	CASTGLSGYTF	TGTGCCTCGACAGGGCTTAGCGGCTACACCTTC
TRBV7-9	16	.	.	TRBJ2-2	CASSPGNQGITGELFF	TGTGCCAGCAGCCCAGGGAATCAGGGTATTACCGGGGAGCTGTTTTTT
TRBV11-3	19	.	.	TRBJ1-5	CASRPTVGQGSPHNQPQHF	TGTGCCAGCAGACCGACCGTCGGGCAGGGGAGTCCCCATAATCAGCCCCAGCATTTT
TRBV5-1	13	.	.	TRBJ1-1	CASRYRAGTEAFF	TGCGCCAGCAGATACAGGGCTGGCACTGAAGCTTTCTTT
TRBV9	14	.	TRBD2	TRBJ2-1	CASSPSGRVYEQFF	TGTGCCAGCAGCCCTAGCGGGAGGGTCTATGAGCAGTTCTTC
TRBV10-2	13	.	.	TRBJ1-2	CASSEQSGSGYTF	TGCGCCAGCAGTGAACAGTCCGGGAGTGGCTACACCTTC
TRBV11-2	16	once	TRBD2	TRBJ2-1	CASSLGGGRTYNEQFF	TGTGCCAGCAGCCTCGGTGGCGGGAGGACTTACAATGAGCAGTTCTTC
TRBV10-1	14	.	TRBD2	TRBJ2-5	CASKGLAGGETQYF	TGCGCCAGCAAAGGACTAGCGGGAGGAGAGACCCAGTACTTC
TRBV2	17	.	TRBD1	TRBJ2-1	CATIAQDRGFLGNEQFF	TGTGCCACCATCGCTCAGGACAGGGGGTTTTTAGGCAATGAGCAGTTCTTC
TRBV19	18	.	TRBD1	TRBJ1-5	CASSMFTGGRFGNQPQHF	TGTGCCAGTAGTATGTTTACAGGGGGCCGTTTTGGCAATCAGCCCCAGCATTTT
TRBV4-1	14	.	.	TRBJ1-2	CASSQVTVNYGYTF	TGCGCCAGCAGCCAAGTCACAGTTAACTATGGCTACACCTTC
TRBV3-1/TRBV3-2	14	.	.	TRBJ2-7	CASSPYSFSYEQYF	TGTGCCAGCAGCCCCTACTCCTTCTCCTACGAGCAGTACTTC
TRBV28	14	.	.	TRBJ1-1	CASSLLVGSTEAFF	TGTGCCAGCAGTTTATTGGTCGGGAGCACTGAAGCTTTCTTT